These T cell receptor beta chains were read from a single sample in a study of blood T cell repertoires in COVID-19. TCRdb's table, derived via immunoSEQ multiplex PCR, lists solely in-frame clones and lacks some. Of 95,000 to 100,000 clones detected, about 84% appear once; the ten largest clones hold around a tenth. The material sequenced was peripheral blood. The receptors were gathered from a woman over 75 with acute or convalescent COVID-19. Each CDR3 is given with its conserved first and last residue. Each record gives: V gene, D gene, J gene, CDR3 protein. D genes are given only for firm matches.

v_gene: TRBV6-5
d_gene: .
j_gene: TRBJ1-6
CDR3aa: CASSSGNSPLHF

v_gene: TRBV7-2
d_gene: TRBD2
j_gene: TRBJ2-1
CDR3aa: CASSLAWRGGGSNEQFF

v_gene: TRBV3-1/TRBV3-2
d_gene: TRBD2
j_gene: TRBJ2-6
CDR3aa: CASSRLSGASSGANVLTF

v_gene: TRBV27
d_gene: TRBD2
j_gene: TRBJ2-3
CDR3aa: CASSSSRGRDTQYF

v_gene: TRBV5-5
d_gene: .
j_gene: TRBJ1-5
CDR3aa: CASSLGVSNQPQHF

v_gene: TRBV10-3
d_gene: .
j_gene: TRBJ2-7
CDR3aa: CAISEARVTVREQYF

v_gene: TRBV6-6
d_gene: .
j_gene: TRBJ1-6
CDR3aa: CASSWSRGFGNSPLHF

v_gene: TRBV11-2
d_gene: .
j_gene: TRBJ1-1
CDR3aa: CASSLLDRNTEAFF

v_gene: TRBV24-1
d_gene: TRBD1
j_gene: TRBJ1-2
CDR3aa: CATSERTGRGYTF

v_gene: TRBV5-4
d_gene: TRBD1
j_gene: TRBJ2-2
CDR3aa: CASSSGQGISGELFF

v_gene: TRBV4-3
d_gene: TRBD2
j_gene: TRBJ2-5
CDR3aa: CASSQEMRAGETQYF

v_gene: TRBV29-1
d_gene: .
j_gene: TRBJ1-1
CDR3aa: CSVQGGQTEAFF

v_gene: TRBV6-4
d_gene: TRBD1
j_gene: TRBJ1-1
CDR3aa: CASSDLGQGDTEAFF

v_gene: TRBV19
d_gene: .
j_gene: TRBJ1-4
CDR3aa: CASRISAGEKLFF

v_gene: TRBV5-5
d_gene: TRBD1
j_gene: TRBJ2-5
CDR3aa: CASSLAGTGGGETQYF

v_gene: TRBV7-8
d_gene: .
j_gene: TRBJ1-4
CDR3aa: CASSLGAAYSNEKLFF

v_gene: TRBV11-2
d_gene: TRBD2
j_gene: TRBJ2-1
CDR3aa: CASSSRAGRSYNEQFF

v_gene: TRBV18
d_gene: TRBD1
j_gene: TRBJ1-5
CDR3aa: CASSQMDRGQPQHF

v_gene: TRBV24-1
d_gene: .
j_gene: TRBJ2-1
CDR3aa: CATSDREEQFF

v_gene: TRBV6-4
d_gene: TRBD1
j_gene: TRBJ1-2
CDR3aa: CASRGDSFRYTF

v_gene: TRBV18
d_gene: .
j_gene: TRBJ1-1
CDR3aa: CASSTDRTGTEAFF

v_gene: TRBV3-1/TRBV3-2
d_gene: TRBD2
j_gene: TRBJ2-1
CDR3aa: CASSDHSGGFYNEQFF

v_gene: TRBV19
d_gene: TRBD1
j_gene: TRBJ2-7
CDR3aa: CASSGPGQVTHEQYF

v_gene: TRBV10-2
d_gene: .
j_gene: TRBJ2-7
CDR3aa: CASSESHTGGTYEQYF

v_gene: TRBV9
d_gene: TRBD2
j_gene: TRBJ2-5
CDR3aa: CASSVGASGVQETQYF

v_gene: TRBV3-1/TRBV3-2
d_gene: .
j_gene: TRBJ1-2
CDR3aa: CASSQDRLRSYYGYTF

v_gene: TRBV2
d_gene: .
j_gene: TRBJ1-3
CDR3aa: CASLMLPGNTIYF

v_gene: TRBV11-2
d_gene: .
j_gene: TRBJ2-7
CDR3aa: CASSLGGGSYEQYF

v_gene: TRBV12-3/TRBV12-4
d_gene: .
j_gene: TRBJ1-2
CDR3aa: CASSQQGSGYTF

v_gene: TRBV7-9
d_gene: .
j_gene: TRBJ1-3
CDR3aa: CASSSGYSSGNTIYF

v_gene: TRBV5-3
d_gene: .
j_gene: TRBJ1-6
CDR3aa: CARSATGKLSSPLHF

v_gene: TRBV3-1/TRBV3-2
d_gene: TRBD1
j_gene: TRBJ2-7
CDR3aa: CASSQGQGESGQYF

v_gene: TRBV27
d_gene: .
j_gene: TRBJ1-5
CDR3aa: CASRETGQPQHF

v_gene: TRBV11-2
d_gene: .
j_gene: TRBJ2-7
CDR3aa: CASSRRTYGQTYEQYF

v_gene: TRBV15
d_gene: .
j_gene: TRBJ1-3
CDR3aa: CATSRVVGAGGNTIYF

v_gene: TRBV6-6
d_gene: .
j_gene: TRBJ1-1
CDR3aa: CASSYPGQNTEAFF

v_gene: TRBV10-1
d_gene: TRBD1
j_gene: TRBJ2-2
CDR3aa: CASSRDRNTGELFF

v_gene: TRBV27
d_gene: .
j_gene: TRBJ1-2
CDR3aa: CASSQGRDNYGYTF

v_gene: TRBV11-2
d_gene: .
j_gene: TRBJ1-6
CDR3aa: CASSLEPGLNSPLHF

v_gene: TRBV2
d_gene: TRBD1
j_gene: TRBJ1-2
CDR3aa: CATGQGRNYGYTF

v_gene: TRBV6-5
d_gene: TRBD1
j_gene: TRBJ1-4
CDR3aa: CASSLTGGAAEKLFF

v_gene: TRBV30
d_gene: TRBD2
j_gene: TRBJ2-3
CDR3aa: CAWSGLAGTDTQYF

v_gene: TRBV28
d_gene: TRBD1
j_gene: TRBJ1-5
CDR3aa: CASSLGTDHQPQHF

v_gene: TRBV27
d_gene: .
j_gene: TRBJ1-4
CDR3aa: CASSLIPRATNEKLFF

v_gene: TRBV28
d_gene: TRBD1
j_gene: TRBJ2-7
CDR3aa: CASSPPGQGANEQYF

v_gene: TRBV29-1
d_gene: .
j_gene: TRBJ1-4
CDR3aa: CSVPSPGGEKLFF

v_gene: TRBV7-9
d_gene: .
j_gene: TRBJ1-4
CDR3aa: CASINSWAATNEKLFF

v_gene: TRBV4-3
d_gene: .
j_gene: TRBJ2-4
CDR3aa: CASARPGSERVREDIQYF

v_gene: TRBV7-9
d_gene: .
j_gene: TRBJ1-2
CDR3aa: CASSSLGGNYGYTF

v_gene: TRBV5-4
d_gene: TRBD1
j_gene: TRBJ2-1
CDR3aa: CASSPGQGVRFF

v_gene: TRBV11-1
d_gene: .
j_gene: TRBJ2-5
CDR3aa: CASSLKAETQYF

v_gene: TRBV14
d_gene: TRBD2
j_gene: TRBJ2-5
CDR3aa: CASSPPGLAVQETQYF

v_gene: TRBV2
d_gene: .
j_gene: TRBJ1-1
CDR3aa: CASTAQRGTEAFF